This T cell receptor (beta chain) was retrieved from a study of cytomegalovirus exposure and HLA in healthy donors. Per the germline V gene, CDR1 is KGHSH and CDR2 is LQKENI. This CDR3 spans 16 amino acids. V was pared by 2 bases and J by 10 bases, with 11 bases of the junction left unmatched. As concerns this clone: Its antigen is not identified.

Use of 60 Vbeta and 13 Jbeta primers characterized the PCR. Produced via immunoSEQ multiplex PCR; TCRdb's table is partial and in-frame only. The table records some 150,000 clones, about 82% of them present only once. General observations from the study: Within a later analysis, the majority of CMV-associated TCR beta chains appeared HLA-restricted.

The V and J genes are TRBV18 and TRBJ2-2; 9 bases map to TRBD1. The TCR originated in a woman between 40 and 50 years old in good health and CMV-seropositive. Sequenced: PBMCs. The CDR3 sequence: CASSPVDDRGREELFF. The DNA of the CDR3 is TGTGCCAGCTCACCAGTCGATGACAGGGGGAGAGAGGAGCTGTTTTTT. Full variable domain (outside the CDR3, taken from reference TRBV18 and TRBJ2-2): NAGVMQNPRHLVRRRGQEARLRCSPMKGHSHVYWYRQLPEEGLKFMVYLQKENIIDESGMPKERFSAEFPKEGPSILRIQQVVRGDSAAYFCASSPVDDRGREELFFGEGSRLTVL.